This T cell receptor beta chain is from a study of T cell responses to AZD1222 COVID-19 vaccine. The V gene lost 1 base and the J gene lost 1 base, with 14 bases spanning the gap. The germline V gene encodes CDR1 LNHNV and CDR2 YYDKDF (reference sequence). This CDR3 has 16 residues. Sequenced by immunoSEQ multiplex PCR; TCRdb stores in-frame clones only, minus some. The sample includes about 150,000 clones, roughly nine tenths seen only once; the top ten take about 3.6%. The source of this sequence is an adult who received the AZD1222 COVID-19 vaccine. Sequencing was performed on peripheral blood, taken 28 days after the second AZD1222 dose. This chain connects TRBV15 to TRBJ2-7; D may be TRBD1 (5 bases). CDR3: CATSRVPRQPSYEQYF. The CDR3 coding sequence is TGTGCCACCAGCAGAGTTCCCCGACAGCCTTCCTACGAGCAGTACTTC.